A single T cell receptor (beta chain) is shown here with its context. Its specificity is not known. This entry belongs to a study of T cell responses to AZD1222 COVID-19 vaccine. Findings and caveats of the study: Rises in breadth and depth of Spike-specific TCRs came after two AZD1222 doses. Regions 160-218 and 743-854 held dominance among vaccine-associated CD4 TCRs, which spanned spike.

TCRdb's copy holds only in-frame clones and misses some; the assay was immunoSEQ multiplex PCR. The table has some 160,000 clones, 85% to 90% seen once; the top ten hold around 6%. This clonotype was obtained from an adult in good health. The material sequenced was peripheral blood, taken on day 0 of AZD1222 vaccination.

Written as DNA, the CDR3 is TGTGCCAGCAGCCGGGAACAGGGGAGTCGCCAAGAGACCCAGTACTTC. Its protein is CASSREQGSRQETQYF. V gene TRBV4-2 combines with J gene TRBJ2-5, with 7 bases fitting TRBD1. CDR1 is LGHNA, CDR2 YNFKEQ, per germline. V shed 4 bases, J shed 1 base, and the junction held 9 bases outside the gene matches. The CDR3 has 16 residues.